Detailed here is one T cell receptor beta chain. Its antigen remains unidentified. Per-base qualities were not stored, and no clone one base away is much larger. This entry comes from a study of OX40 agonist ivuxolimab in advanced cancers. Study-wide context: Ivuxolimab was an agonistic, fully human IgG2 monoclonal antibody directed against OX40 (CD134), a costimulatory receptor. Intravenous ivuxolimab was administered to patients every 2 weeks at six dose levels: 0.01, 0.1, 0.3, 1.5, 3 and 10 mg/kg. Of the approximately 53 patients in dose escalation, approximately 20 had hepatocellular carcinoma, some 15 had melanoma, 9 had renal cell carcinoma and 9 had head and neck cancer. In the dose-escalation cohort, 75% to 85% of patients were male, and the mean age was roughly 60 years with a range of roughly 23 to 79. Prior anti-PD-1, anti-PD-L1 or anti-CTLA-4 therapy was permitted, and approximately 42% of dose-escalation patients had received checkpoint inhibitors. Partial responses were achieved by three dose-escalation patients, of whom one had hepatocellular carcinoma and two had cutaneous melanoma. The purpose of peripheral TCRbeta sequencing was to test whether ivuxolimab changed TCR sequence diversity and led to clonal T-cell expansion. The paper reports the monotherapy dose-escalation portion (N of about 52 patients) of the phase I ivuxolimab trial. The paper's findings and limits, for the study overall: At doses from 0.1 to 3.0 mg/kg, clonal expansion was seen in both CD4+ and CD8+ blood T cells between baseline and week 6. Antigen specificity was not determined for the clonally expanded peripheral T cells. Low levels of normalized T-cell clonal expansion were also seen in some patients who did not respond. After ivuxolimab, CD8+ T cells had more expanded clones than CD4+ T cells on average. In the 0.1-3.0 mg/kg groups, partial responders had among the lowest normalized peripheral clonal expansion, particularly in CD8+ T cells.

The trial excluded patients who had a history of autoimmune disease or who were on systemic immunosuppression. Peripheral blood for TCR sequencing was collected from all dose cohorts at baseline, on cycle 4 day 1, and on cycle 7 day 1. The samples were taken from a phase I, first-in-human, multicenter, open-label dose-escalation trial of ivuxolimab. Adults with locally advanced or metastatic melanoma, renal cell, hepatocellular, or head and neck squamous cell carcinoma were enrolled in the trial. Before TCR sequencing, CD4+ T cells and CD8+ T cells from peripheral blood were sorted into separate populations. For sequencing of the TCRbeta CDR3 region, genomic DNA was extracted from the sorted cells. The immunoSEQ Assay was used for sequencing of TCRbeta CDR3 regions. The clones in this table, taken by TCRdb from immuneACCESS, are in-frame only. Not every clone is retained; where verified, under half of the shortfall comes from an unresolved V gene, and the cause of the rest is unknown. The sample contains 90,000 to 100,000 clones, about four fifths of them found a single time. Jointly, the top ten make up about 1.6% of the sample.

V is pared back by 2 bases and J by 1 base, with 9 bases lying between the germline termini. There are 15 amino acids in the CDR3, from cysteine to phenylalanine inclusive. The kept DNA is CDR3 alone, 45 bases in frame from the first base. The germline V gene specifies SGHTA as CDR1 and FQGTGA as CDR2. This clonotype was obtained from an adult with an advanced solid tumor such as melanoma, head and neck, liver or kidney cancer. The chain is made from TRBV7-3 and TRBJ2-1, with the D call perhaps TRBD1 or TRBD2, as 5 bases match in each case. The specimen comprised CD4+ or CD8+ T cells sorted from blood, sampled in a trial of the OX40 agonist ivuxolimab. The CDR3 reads CASSLDGGSYNEQFF. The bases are TGTGCCAGCAGCTTAGATGGGGGTTCCTACAATGAGCAGTTCTTC.